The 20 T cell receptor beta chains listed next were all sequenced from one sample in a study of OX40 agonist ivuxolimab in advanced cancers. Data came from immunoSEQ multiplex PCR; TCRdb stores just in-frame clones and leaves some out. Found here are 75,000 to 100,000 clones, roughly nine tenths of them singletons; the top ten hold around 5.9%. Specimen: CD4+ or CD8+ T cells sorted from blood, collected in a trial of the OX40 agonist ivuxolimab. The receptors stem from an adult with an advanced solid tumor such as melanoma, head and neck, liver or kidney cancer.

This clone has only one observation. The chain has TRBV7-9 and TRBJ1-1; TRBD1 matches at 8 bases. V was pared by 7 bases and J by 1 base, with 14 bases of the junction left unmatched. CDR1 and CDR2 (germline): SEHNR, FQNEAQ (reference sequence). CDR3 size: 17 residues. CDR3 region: CASTGDRSKYRNTEAFF. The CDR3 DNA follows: TGTGCCAGCACCGGGGACAGGAGTAAGTACCGGAACACTGAAGCTTTCTTT.

The CDR3 nucleotides read TGTGCCAGCAGCTTAATGGGACGGGGCGGGGAGCTGTTTTTT. Residues: CASSLMGRGGELFF. The rearrangement joins TRBV11-2 to TRBJ2-2; D is possibly TRBD1 or TRBD2 (5 bases each). The CDR3 length is 14 residues. Trimming pared 2 bases from V and 7 bases from J, leaving 11 bases between. Germline loops: CDR1 SGHAT, CDR2 FQNNGV.

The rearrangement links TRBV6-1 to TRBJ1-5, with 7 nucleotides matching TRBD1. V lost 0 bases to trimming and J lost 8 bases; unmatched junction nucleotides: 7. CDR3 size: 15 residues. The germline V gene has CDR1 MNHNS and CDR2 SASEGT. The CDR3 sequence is CASSEASRGREPQHF. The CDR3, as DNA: TGTGCCAGCAGTGAAGCGTCGAGGGGGCGGGAGCCCCAGCATTTT.

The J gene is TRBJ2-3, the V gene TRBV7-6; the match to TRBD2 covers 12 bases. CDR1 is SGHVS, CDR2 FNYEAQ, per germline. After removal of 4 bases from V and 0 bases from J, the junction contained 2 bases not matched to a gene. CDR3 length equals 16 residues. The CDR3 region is CASSSGTSGSTDTQYF. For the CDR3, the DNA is TGTGCCAGCAGCTCCGGGACTAGCGGGAGCACAGATACGCAGTATTTT.

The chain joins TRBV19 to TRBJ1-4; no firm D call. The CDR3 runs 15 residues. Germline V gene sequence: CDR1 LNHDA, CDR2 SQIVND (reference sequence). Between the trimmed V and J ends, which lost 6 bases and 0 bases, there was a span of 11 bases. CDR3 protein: CASRRSGPTNEKLFF. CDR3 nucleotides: TGTGCCAGTAGACGATCAGGACCAACTAATGAAAAACTGTTTTTT.

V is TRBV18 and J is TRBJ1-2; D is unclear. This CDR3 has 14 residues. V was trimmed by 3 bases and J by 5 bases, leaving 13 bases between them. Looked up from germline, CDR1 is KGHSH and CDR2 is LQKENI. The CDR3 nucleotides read TGTGCCAGCTCACCTGACCCCGGAGGGTATGGCTACACCTTC. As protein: CASSPDPGGYGYTF. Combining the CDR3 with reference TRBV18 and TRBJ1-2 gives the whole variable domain NAGVMQNPRHLVRRRGQEARLRCSPMKGHSHVYWYRQLPEEGLKFMVYLQKENIIDESGMPKERFSAEFPKEGPSILRIQQVVRGDSAAYFCASSPDPGGYGYTFGSGTRLTVV.

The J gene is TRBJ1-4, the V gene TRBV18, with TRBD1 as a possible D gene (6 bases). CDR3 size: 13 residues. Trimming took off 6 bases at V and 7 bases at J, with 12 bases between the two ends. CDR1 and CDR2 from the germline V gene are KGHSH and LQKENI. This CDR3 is CASSSTGTEKLFF. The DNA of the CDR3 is TGTGCCAGCTCCTCGACAGGAACTGAAAAACTGTTTTTT.

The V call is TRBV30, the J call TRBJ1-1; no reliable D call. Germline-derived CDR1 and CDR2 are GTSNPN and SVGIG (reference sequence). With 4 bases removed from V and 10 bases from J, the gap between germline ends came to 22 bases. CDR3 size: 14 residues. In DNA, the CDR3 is TGTGCCTGGAATCCCCCGTTTGGGCCGCTGGTAGCTTTCTTT. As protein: CAWNPPFGPLVAFF.

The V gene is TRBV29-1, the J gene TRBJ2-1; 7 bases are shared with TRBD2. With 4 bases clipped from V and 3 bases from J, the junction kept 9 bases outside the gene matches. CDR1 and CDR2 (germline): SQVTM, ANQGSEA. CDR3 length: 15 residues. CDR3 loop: CSVVNPAGVYNEQFF. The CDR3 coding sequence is TGCAGCGTTGTGAACCCGGCGGGAGTCTACAATGAGCAGTTCTTC.

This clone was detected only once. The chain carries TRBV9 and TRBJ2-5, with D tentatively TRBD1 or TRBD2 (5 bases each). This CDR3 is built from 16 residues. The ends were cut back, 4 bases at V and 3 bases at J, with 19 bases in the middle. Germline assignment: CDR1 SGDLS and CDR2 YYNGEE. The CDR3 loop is CASSTNRDPEEETQYF. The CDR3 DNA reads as TGTGCCAGCAGCACGAACCGGGACCCAGAGGAAGAGACCCAGTACTTC.

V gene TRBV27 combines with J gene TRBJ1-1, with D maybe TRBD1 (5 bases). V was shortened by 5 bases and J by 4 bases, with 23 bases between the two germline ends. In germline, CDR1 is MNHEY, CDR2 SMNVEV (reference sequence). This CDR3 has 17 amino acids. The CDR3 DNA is TGTGCCAGCAGTGTCTCGCAGGGCCGACGGGGGATCACTGAAGCTTTCTTT. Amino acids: CASSVSQGRRGITEAFF.

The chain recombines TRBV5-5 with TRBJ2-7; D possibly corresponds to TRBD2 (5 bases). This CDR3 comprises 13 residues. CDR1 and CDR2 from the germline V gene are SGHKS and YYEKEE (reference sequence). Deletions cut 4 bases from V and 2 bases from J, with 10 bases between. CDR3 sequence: CASSPLGAYEQYF. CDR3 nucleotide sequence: TGTGCCAGCAGCCCCCTCGGGGCCTACGAGCAGTACTTC.

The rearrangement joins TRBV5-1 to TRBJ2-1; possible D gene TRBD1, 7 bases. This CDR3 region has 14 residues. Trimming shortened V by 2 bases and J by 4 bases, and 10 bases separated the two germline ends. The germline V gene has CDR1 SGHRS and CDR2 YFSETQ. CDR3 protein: CASSFGGQYNEQFF. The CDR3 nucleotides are TGCGCCAGCAGCTTCGGGGGACAGTACAATGAGCAGTTCTTC.

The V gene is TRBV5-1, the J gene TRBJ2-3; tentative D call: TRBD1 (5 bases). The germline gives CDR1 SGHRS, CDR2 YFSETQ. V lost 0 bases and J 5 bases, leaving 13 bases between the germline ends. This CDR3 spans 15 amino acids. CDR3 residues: CASSLADSRVDTQYF. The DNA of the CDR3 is TGCGCCAGCAGCTTGGCCGACAGTAGAGTAGATACGCAGTATTTT.

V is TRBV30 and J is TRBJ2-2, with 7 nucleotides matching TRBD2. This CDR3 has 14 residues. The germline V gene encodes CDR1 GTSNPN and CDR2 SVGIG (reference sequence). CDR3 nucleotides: TGTGCGAGCGGGAAAGGTTCGGGAACCGGGGAGCTGTTTTTT. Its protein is CASGKGSGTGELFF. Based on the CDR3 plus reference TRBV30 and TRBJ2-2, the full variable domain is SQTIHQWPATLVQPVGSPLSLECTVEGTSNPNLYWYRQAAGRGLQLLFYSVGIGQISSEVPQNLSASRPQDRQFILSSKKLLLSDSGFYLCASGKGSGTGELFFGEGSRLTVL.

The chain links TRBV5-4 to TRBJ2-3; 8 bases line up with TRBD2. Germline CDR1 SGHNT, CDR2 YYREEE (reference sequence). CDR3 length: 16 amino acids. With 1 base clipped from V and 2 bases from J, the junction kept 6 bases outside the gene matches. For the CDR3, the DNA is TGTGCCAGCAGCTTGACTAGCGGTCCGCCCACAGATACGCAGTATTTT. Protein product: CASSLTSGPPTDTQYF.

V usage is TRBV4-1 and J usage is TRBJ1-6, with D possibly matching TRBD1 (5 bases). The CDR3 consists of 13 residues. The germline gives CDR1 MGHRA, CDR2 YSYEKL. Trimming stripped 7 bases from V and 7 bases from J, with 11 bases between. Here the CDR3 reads CASTPSGNSPLHF. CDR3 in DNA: TGCGCCAGCACTCCTTCAGGGAATTCACCCCTCCACTTT.

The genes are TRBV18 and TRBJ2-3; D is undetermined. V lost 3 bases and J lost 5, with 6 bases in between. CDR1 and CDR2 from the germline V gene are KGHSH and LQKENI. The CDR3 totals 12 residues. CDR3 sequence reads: CASSPMVDTQYF. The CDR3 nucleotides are TGTGCCAGCTCACCGATGGTAGATACGCAGTATTTT.

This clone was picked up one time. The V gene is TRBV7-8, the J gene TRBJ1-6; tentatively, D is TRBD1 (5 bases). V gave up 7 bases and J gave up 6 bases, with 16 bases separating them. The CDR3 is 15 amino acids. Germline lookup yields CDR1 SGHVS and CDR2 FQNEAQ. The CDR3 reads CASMGRSGGNSPLHF. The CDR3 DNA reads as TGTGCCAGCATGGGCCGTTCGGGGGGTAATTCACCCCTCCACTTT.

CDR3 protein: CASSPWGAATDTQYF. The CDR3 DNA reads as TGTGCCAGCAGTCCTTGGGGGGCAGCCACAGATACGCAGTATTTT. V usage is TRBV2 and J usage is TRBJ2-3; D is possibly TRBD1 or TRBD2 (6 bases each). This CDR3 contains 15 residues. Germline-derived CDR1 and CDR2 are SNHLY and FYNNEI. Trimming took off 5 bases at V and 2 bases at J, with 14 bases between the two ends. Based on the CDR3 plus reference TRBV2 and TRBJ2-3, the full variable domain is EPEVTQTPSHQVTQMGQEVILRCVPISNHLYFYWYRQILGQKVEFLVSFYNNEISEKSEIFDDQFSVERPDGSNFTLKIRSTKLEDSAMYFCASSPWGAATDTQYFGPGTRLTVL.